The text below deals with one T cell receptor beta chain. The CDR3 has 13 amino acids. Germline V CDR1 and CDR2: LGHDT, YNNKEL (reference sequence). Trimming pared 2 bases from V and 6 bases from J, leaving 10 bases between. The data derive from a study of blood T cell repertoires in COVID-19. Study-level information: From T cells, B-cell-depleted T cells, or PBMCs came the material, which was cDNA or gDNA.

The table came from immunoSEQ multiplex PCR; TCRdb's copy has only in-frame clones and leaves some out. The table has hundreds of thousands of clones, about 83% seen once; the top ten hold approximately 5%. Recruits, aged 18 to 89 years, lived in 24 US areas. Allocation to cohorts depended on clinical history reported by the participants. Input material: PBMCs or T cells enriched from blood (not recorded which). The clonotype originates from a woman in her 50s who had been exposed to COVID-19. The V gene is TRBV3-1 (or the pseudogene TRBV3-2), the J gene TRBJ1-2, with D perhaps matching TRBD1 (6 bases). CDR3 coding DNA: TGTGCCAGCAGCCAAACAGGGTCGCATGGCTACACCTTC. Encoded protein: CASSQTGSHGYTF.